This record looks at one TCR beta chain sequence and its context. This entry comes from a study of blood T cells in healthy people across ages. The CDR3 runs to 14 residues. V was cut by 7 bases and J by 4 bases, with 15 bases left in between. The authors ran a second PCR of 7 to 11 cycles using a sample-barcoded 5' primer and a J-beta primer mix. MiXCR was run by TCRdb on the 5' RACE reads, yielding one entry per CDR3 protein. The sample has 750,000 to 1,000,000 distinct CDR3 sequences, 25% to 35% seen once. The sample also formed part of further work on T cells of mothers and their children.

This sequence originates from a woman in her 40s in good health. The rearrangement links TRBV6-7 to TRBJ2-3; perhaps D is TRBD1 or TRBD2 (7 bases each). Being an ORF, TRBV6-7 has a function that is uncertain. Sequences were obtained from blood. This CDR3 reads CASTQGGTPDTQYF. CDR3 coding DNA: TGTGCCAGCACCCAGGGGGGGACGCCAGATACGCAGTATTTT.